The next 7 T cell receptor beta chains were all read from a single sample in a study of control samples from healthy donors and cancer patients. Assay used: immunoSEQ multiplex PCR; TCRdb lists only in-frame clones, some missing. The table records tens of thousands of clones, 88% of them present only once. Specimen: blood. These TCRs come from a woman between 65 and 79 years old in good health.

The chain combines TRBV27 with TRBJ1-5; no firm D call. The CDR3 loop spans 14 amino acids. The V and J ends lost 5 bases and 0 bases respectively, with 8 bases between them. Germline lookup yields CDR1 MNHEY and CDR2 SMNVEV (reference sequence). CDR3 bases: TGTGCCAGCAGTCCCCGGGATAGCAATCAGCCCCAGCATTTT. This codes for CASSPRDSNQPQHF.

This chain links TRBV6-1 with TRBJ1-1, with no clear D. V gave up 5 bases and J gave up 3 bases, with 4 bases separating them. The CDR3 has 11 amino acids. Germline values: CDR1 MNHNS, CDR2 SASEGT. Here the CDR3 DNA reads TGTGCCAGCAGTCCAGACACTGAAGCTTTCTTT. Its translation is CASSPDTEAFF.

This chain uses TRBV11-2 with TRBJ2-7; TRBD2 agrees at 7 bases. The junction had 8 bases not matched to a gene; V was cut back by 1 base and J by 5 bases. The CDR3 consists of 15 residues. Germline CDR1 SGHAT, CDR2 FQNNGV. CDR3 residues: CASSLGAGVLDEQYF. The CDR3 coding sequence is TGTGCCAGCAGCTTAGGGGCGGGAGTCCTCGACGAGCAGTACTTC.

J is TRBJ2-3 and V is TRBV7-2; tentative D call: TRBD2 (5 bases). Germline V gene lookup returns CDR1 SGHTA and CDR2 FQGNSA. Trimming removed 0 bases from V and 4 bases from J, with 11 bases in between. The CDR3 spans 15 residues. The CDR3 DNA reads TGTGCCAGCAGCTTAGCCGGGAACCCGGCAGATACGCAGTATTTT. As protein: CASSLAGNPADTQYF.

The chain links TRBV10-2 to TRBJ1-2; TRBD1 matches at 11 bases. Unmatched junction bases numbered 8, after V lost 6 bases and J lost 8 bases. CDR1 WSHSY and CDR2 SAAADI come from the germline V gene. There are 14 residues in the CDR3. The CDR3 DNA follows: TGCGCCAGCAGCTCCGGACAGGGGGCAAGCGGCTACACCTTC. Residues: CASSSGQGASGYTF.

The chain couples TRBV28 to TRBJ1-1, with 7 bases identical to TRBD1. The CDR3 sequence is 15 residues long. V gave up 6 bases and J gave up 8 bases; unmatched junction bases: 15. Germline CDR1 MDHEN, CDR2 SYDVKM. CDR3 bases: TGTGCCAGCAGACCCCAGGACAGGTTTAGAGGGGAAGCTTTCTTT. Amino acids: CASRPQDRFRGEAFF.

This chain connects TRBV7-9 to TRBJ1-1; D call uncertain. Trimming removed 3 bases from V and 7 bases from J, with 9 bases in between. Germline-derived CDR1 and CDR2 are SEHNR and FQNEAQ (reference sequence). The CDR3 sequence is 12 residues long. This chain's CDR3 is CASSLEEREAFF. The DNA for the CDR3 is TGTGCCAGCAGCTTGGAGGAACGTGAAGCTTTCTTT.